These T cell receptor beta chains were read from a single sample in a study of cytomegalovirus exposure and HLA in healthy donors. Profiling relied on immunoSEQ multiplex PCR, and the TCRdb table lists in-frame clones only, not all of them. The table lists more than 110,000 clones, around four fifths of them singletons. Specimen: PBMCs. Every receptor here comes from a man aged 25 to 45 in good health and CMV-seronegative. CDR3s include the opening cysteine and the closing phenylalanine or tryptophan. Each record gives: D gene, J gene, V gene, clone size, CDR3 DNA, CDR3 protein. D genes are given only for firm matches. Expanded clones are given a class, and other clones once, few, many or no size at all.

>TRBD1|TRBJ1-3|TRBV27|once
TGTGCCAGCAGTTCCAATTACAGGACAGGAGGGAACACCATATATTTT
CASSSNYRTGGNTIYF
>TRBD2|TRBJ2-4|TRBV28|NA
TGTGCCAGCAGTTTATCTAGGACTAGCGAGGGCAAAAACATTCAGTACTTC
CASSLSRTSEGKNIQYF
>NA|TRBJ1-1|TRBV4-1|few
TGCGCCAGCAGACGCATCTTCCAGATGACAGTAATGAACACTGAAGCTTTCTTT
CASRRIFQMTVMNTEAFF
>NA|TRBJ1-5|TRBV6-1|few
TGTGCCAGCAGTGAGGGGGCCGGGACCATGAATCAGCCCCAGCATTTT
CASSEGAGTMNQPQHF
>TRBD1|TRBJ1-5|TRBV7-9|NA
TGTGCCAGCAGCTTACAGGGGGCGAGCAATCAGCCCCAGCATTTT
CASSLQGASNQPQHF
>TRBD1|TRBJ2-5|TRBV5-1|once
TGCGCCAGCAGCTTGTTGGGACAGGAGGGAGAGACCCAGTACTTC
CASSLLGQEGETQYF
>NA|TRBJ2-7|TRBV18|NA
TGTGCCAGCTCACCACGTTTTGGGCAGCTCAGCTCCTACGAGCAGTACTTC
CASSPRFGQLSSYEQYF
>NA|TRBJ2-6|TRBV7-3|NA
TGTGCCAGCAGCTTAATTAGGCGGGCTGGGGCCAACGTCCTGACTTTC
CASSLIRRAGANVLTF
>TRBD1|TRBJ1-1|TRBV29-1|NA
TGCAGCGTGGCAGGACAGGAGAACCCTGAAGCTTTCTTT
CSVAGQENPEAFF
>NA|TRBJ1-2|TRBV27|few
TGTGCCAGCAGTTTAAGGTGGAGGGGGGGGGTGAATGGCTACACCTTC
CASSLRWRGGVNGYTF
>TRBD2|TRBJ2-2|TRBV19|NA
TGTGCCAGTAAGGGGACTAGGGCCAACACCGGGGAGCTGTTTTTT
CASKGTRANTGELFF
>TRBD2|TRBJ2-7|TRBV28|once
TGTGCCAGCAGTTTGGGGGGGAGGGGCGCCTACGAGCAGTACTTC
CASSLGGRGAYEQYF
>TRBD1|TRBJ1-1|TRBV7-9|few
TGTGCCAGCAGCTTAGGGCAGGTTCAGGGGGCGATGAACACTGAAGCTTTCTTT
CASSLGQVQGAMNTEAFF
>NA|TRBJ1-5|TRBV2|NA
TGTGCCAGCAGTGACGGCGGCCGGGGCAATCAGCCCCAGCATTTT
CASSDGGRGNQPQHF
>TRBD2|TRBJ2-1|TRBV7-9|NA
TGTGCCAGCAGCTTCAGACTAGCGGGAGTCGACAATGAGCAGTTCTTC
CASSFRLAGVDNEQFF
>TRBD2|TRBJ2-7|TRBV5-4|NA
TGTGCCAGCAGCAGAGGGACTAGCGGGAGGTACGAGCAGTACTTC
CASSRGTSGRYEQYF
>NA|TRBJ1-4|TRBV27|once
TGTGCCAGCAGTTTCCTTAATGAAAAACTGTTTTTT
CASSFLNEKLFF
>NA|TRBJ2-1|TRBV7-9|NA
TGTGCCAGCAGCTCAGTTACAGGGTTCTCCCACAATGAGCAGTTCTTC
CASSSVTGFSHNEQFF
>TRBD1|TRBJ1-3|TRBV18|NA
TGTGCCAGCTCACCACCGGGACAGGGAAACACCATATATTTT
CASSPPGQGNTIYF
>TRBD1|TRBJ1-1|TRBV5-6|NA
TGTGCCAGCAACGATTACAGGGGAGGAAACACTGAAGCTTTCTTT
CASNDYRGGNTEAFF
>NA|TRBJ1-1|TRBV19|NA
TGTGCCAGTGGACGGCGGCTCTGGAGGGACACTGAAGCTTTCTTT
CASGRRLWRDTEAFF
>NA|TRBJ2-6|TRBV6-1|many
TGTGCCAGCAGTTCGTATCTCTCTGGGGCCAACGTCCTGACTTTC
CASSSYLSGANVLTF
>TRBD1|TRBJ1-5|TRBV4-2|NA
TGTGCCAGCAGCACCGAGGGGACAGGGCGCAATCAGCCCCAGCATTTT
CASSTEGTGRNQPQHF
>TRBD2|TRBJ2-7|TRBV10-2|NA
TGCGCCAGCAGCCACCCTAGCGGGAGAAGCTACGAGCAGTACTTC
CASSHPSGRSYEQYF
>NA|TRBJ2-1|TRBV5-6|NA
TGTGCCAGCAGCTCAGCCGGCACGGGTAATGAGCAGTTCTTC
CASSSAGTGNEQFF
>TRBD2|TRBJ2-4|TRBV28|NA
TGTGCCAGCAGTGCCGGGACTAGGGGGTTCGGTAGGAACATTCAGTACTTC
CASSAGTRGFGRNIQYF
>TRBD1|TRBJ1-2|TRBV15|NA
TGTGCCACCAGCAGCCGACGGACAGGGGAAGGCTACCCCTTC
CATSSRRTGEGYPF
>TRBD1|TRBJ2-1|TRBV5-1|NA
TGCGCCAGCAGCAGGGACAGCTACAATGAGCAGTTCTTC
CASSRDSYNEQFF
>TRBD1|TRBJ2-7|TRBV10-1|NA
TGCGCCAGCAGAACCGGGACAGGGGACTTCTACGAGCAGTACTTC
CASRTGTGDFYEQYF
>NA|TRBJ1-2|TRBV7-6|NA
TGTGCCAGCAGCCCCGGGGGGGGAGGGTATGGCTACCCCTTC
CASSPGGGGYGYPF
>NA|TRBJ2-5|TRBV7-9|NA
TGTGCCAGCAGCTTAGCAACGGTACGAGAGACCCAGTACTTC
CASSLATVRETQYF
>TRBD1|TRBJ1-6|TRBV28|NA
TGTGCCAGCAGTTCAGGGGGCCCTAATTCACCCCTCCACTTT
CASSSGGPNSPLHF
>NA|TRBJ1-2|TRBV7-2|NA
TGTGCCAGCAGCTTAGCGCAAGGGGCGCGTCTCTATGGCTACACCTTC
CASSLAQGARLYGYTF
>NA|TRBJ1-1|TRBV7-9|NA
TGTGCCAGCAGCGGAACGGACAGCCCGAAGAACACTGAAGCTTTCTTT
CASSGTDSPKNTEAFF
>NA|TRBJ1-1|TRBV6-1|few
TGTGCCAGCAGTGGACAGATGAACACTGAAGCTTTCTTT
CASSGQMNTEAFF
>TRBD1|TRBJ2-1|TRBV7-9|NA
TGTGCCAGCAGCTTTGCCGCCGGGACAGGGGACAATGAGCAGTTCTTC
CASSFAAGTGDNEQFF
>NA|TRBJ1-1|TRBV5-1|NA
TGCGCCAGCAGCTCCGGACTGACGGGGAGCACTGAAGCTTTCTTT
CASSSGLTGSTEAFF
>TRBD1|TRBJ2-7|TRBV28|once
TGTGCCAGCGGGACAGTCTCTTTGTACGAGCAGTACTTC
CASGTVSLYEQYF
>TRBD1|TRBJ1-5|TRBV6-4|NA
TGTGCCAGCATCACGGAGAGACCTGACAGGGCTTATAGCAATCAGCCCCAGCATTTT
CASITERPDRAYSNQPQHF
>TRBD1|TRBJ2-7|TRBV5-1|NA
TGCGCCAGCAGCTTATCAGGGGGAGAGCAGTACTTC
CASSLSGGEQYF
>TRBD1|TRBJ2-1|TRBV7-8|NA
TGTGCCAGCAGCTTAAGGACAGGGAAAAGAGGGGACGAGCAGTTCTTC
CASSLRTGKRGDEQFF
>NA|TRBJ2-1|TRBV6-6|NA
TGTGCCAGCAGTTACGGCAGATTCAATGAGCAGTTCTTC
CASSYGRFNEQFF
>NA|TRBJ2-1|TRBV28|NA
TGTGCCAGCAGTTTATTCCGGGGCAATGAGCAGTTCTTC
CASSLFRGNEQFF
>NA|TRBJ2-1|TRBV9|NA
TGTGCCAGCAGCGTAGCTCGTAGTGGTGAGCAGTTCTTC
CASSVARSGEQFF
>NA|TRBJ1-2|TRBV6-6|NA
TGTGCCAGCAGTTATACCTCCGGACAGTGGGGAGGCTACACCTTC
CASSYTSGQWGGYTF
>TRBD1|TRBJ1-5|TRBV10-2|NA
TGCGCCAGCAACCCGGGACAGGGGGTGGGCAATCAGCCCCAGCATTTT
CASNPGQGVGNQPQHF
>TRBD1|TRBJ1-5|TRBV19|NA
TGTGCCAGTAGTATCTTGGAAACAGGGGTTAGAGGCAATCAGCCCCAGCATTTT
CASSILETGVRGNQPQHF
>NA|TRBJ1-3|TRBV5-1|NA
TGCGCCAGCAGCTTGGGGGCAACTGGAAACACCATATATTTT
CASSLGATGNTIYF
>NA|TRBJ1-5|TRBV4-1|NA
TGCGCCAGCAGCCAAGAGTTTCGGGGGAGCCAGCCCCAGCATTTT
CASSQEFRGSQPQHF
>TRBD1|TRBJ2-3|TRBV4-1|NA
TGCGCCAGCAGCCAAGAAAGGACAGGGGGCTTCACAGATACGCAGTATTTT
CASSQERTGGFTDTQYF
>NA|TRBJ1-2|TRBV5-1|NA
TGCGCCAGCAGCTCGGGCCAGGGGCTGGAAGGCTACCCCTTC
CASSSGQGLEGYPF
>TRBD1|TRBJ1-1|TRBV5-1|NA
TGCGCCAGCAGCAAAAGGACAGGTACCATGAACACTGAAGCTTTCTTT
CASSKRTGTMNTEAFF
>TRBD1|TRBJ1-2|TRBV27|NA
TGTGCCAGCAGTATAACAGGGGGCGACTATGGCTACACCTTC
CASSITGGDYGYTF